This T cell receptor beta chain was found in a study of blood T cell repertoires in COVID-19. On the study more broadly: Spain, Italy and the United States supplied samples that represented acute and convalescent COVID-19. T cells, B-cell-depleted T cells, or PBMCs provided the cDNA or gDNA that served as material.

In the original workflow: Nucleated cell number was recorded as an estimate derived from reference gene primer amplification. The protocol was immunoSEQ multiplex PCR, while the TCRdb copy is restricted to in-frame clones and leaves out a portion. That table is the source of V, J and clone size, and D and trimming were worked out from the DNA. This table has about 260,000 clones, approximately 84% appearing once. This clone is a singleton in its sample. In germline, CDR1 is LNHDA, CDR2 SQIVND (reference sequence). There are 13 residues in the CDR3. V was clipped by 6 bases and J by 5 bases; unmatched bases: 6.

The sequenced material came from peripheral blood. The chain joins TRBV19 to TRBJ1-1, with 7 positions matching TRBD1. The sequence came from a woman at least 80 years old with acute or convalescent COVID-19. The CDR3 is CASRYRGGTEAFF. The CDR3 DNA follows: TGTGCCAGTAGGTACAGGGGCGGAACTGAAGCTTTCTTT.